Below are 13 T cell receptor beta chains sequenced from a single sample in a study of cytomegalovirus exposure and HLA in healthy donors. The table came from immunoSEQ multiplex PCR; TCRdb's copy has only in-frame clones and leaves some out. The sample lists some 270,000 clones, 65% to 90% occurring once. Sequencing input: PBMCs. Every receptor here comes from a woman between 18 and 29 years old in good health and CMV-seronegative.

The chain combines TRBV7-2 with TRBJ1-1, with 8 bases fitting TRBD1. The CDR3 totals 15 residues. CDR1 is SGHTA, CDR2 FQGNSA, per germline. The V segment lost 2 bases and the J segment 0 bases; nucleotides outside the gene matches: 2. CDR3 loop: CASSLNRGVNTEAFF. DNA for the CDR3: TGTGCCAGCAGCTTAAACAGGGGGGTGAACACTGAAGCTTTCTTT.

The CDR3 bases are TGTGCCAGCAGTTCCCTCACAGGGGGCCAGTACGAGCAGTACTTC. Protein sequence: CASSSLTGGQYEQYF. The chain couples TRBV28 to TRBJ2-7; 9 positions match TRBD1. Trimming removed 4 bases from V and 4 bases from J; junction bases left unmatched: 8. The length of the CDR3 is 15 residues. CDR1 is MDHEN, CDR2 SYDVKM, per germline.

J is TRBJ1-4 and V is TRBV30; a possible D gene is TRBD1 (5 bases). Germline V CDR1 and CDR2: GTSNPN, SVGIG (reference sequence). The V end was cut by 3 bases, the J end by 4 bases, with 15 bases between. This CDR3 has 15 amino acids. CDR3 amino acids: CAWSPLGPSNEKLFF. In DNA, the CDR3 is TGTGCCTGGAGCCCCCTGGGGCCCAGTAATGAAAAACTGTTTTTT.

This clone was observed a single time. The chain combines TRBV30 with TRBJ1-1; D remains unclear. V gave up 2 bases and J gave up 5 bases, with 9 bases separating them. CDR3 size: 12 residues. Per germline, CDR1 GTSNPN and CDR2 SVGIG (reference sequence). CDR3 residues: CAWSHRRTEAFF. CDR3 in DNA: TGTGCCTGGAGTCACCGGCGGACTGAAGCTTTCTTT.

The gene calls are TRBV5-1 and TRBJ2-7, with TRBD1 identical over 7 bases. This CDR3 has 14 amino acids. V trimming: 2 bases; J trimming: 2 bases; junction bases outside the gene matches: 4. Germline V gene lookup returns CDR1 SGHRS and CDR2 YFSETQ. CDR3 in amino acids: CASSFVGGAYEQYF. The CDR3 DNA reads TGCGCCAGCAGCTTTGTAGGGGGCGCCTACGAGCAGTACTTC.

The gene calls are TRBV18 and TRBJ1-3, with 12 bases lining up with TRBD1. Germline trimming cut 3 bases from V and 4 bases from J; bases unmatched to any gene: 7. The CDR3 extends over 17 amino acids. Per the germline V gene, CDR1 is KGHSH and CDR2 is LQKENI. The CDR3 region has the DNA TGTGCCAGCTCACCCGCCGGGACAGGGGGCGCCGGAAACACCATATATTTT. It encodes CASSPAGTGGAGNTIYF.

The chain uses TRBV2 and TRBJ2-1; the match to TRBD2 covers 11 bases. V gave up 2 bases and J gave up 5 bases; unmatched junction bases: 5. The CDR3 loop spans 16 amino acids. Germline assignment: CDR1 SNHLY and CDR2 FYNNEI. Here the CDR3 DNA reads TGTGCCAGCAGTGAAATCCTAGCGGGGGGACACAATGAGCAGTTCTTC. Protein product: CASSEILAGGHNEQFF.

The chain joins TRBV5-1 to TRBJ2-3, with unresolved D. Germline loops: CDR1 SGHRS, CDR2 YFSETQ. With 1 base removed from V and 0 bases from J, the gap between germline ends came to 9 bases. The CDR3 consists of 15 residues. The CDR3 loop reads CASSLPTTSTDTQYF. CDR3 bases: TGCGCCAGCAGCTTGCCCACTACAAGCACAGATACGCAGTATTTT. The full variable domain, its missing parts supplied by reference TRBV5-1 and TRBJ2-3, is KAGVTQTPRYLIKTRGQQVTLSCSPISGHRSVSWYQQTPGQGLQFLFEYFSETQRNKGNFPGRFSGRQFSNSRSEMNVSTLELGDSALYLCASSLPTTSTDTQYFGPGTRLTVL.

The chain carries TRBV18 and TRBJ2-6; 7 positions match TRBD1. CDR1 and CDR2 from the germline V gene are KGHSH and LQKENI. The CDR3 covers 17 residues. Germline trimming cut 4 bases from V and 0 bases from J; bases unmatched to any gene: 6. The CDR3 loop is CASSRTGDLSGANVLTF. The CDR3 DNA is TGTGCCAGCTCACGAACAGGGGACCTCTCTGGGGCCAACGTCCTGACTTTC.

V and J are TRBV29-1 and TRBJ2-1; TRBD1 matches at 7 bases. This CDR3 comprises 13 residues. The V and J ends lost 7 bases and 5 bases, in that order; junction bases with no gene match: 8. The V gene's germline CDR1 is SQVTM and CDR2 ANQGSEA. CDR3 in DNA: TGCAGCGCCCCGGGACAGTACAACAATGAGCAGTTCTTC. As protein: CSAPGQYNNEQFF.

This clone was counted between two and nine times. CDR3 sequence reads: CASSQGGTGEETQYF. The CDR3 DNA follows: TGTGCCAGCAGCCAAGGAGGTACAGGGGAAGAGACCCAGTACTTC. The chain links TRBV7-9 to TRBJ2-5, with TRBD1 matching over 7 bases. After removal of 5 bases from V and 3 bases from J, the junction contained 9 bases not matched to a gene. Looked up from germline, CDR1 is SEHNR and CDR2 is FQNEAQ (reference sequence). The CDR3 has 15 residues.

The genes are TRBV19 and TRBJ2-7; 7 bases fit TRBD1. Germline V lookup: CDR1 LNHDA, CDR2 SQIVND (reference sequence). Trimming cost V 5 bases and J 6 bases; bases outside gene matches: 10. This CDR3 contains 14 residues. This CDR3 reads CASSPLATGTEQYF. The CDR3 DNA follows: TGTGCCAGTAGTCCCCTGGCGACAGGGACCGAGCAGTACTTC.

The rearrangement links TRBV30 to TRBJ2-7; no reliable D call. This CDR3 has 13 amino acids. Germline V gene lookup returns CDR1 GTSNPN and CDR2 SVGIG (reference sequence). The ends were cut back, 2 bases at V and 3 bases at J, with 11 bases in the middle. The CDR3 region has the DNA TGTGCCTGGAGTTCTGGGCTGAACTACGAGCAGTACTTC. It specifies CAWSSGLNYEQYF.